The entry below gives a single TCR beta chain sequence along with its context. The antigen it binds to is not known. No base quality values were provided; no much bigger clone lies one nucleotide off. These data belong to a study of control samples from healthy donors and cancer patients (dated by TCRdb to 2020 to 2022). Receptor libraries were prepared by the immunoSEQ multiplex PCR assay. This is the immuneACCESS table as TCRdb keeps it, with only in-frame sequences that have V and J called. A part of the clones is gone; compared with another copy, unresolved V genes explain less than half, and the rest is unexplained. In this sample the table shows about 110,000 clones, approximately 80% of which occur a single time. Approximately 7% of the sample goes to the ten largest clones. The CDR1 and CDR2 encoded by the germline V gene are MNHEY and SVGEGT. Inclusive of the bounding cysteine and phenylalanine, the CDR3 is 15 residues long. Solely the CDR3 DNA is kept, with 45 bases framed from the first base. At the junction V is shortened by 6 bases and J by 4 bases, with 13 bases in between.

The sequenced sample consisted of blood. The receptor's source is a man younger than 30 in good health. Recombination joined TRBV6-2 or TRBV6-3 with TRBJ2-6; no D segment can be confidently identified. The CDR3 has the sequence CASSPSPLGANVLTF. The bases are TGTGCCAGCAGCCCGTCTCCCCTCGGGGCCAACGTCCTGACTTTC.